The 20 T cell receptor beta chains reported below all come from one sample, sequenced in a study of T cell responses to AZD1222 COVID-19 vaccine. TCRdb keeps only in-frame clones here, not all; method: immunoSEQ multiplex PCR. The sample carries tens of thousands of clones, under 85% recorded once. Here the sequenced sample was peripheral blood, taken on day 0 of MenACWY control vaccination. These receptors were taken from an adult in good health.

This chain's CDR3 is CSALTGNEQYV. The DNA of the CDR3 is TGCAGTGCACTTACAGGGAACGAGCAGTACGTC. This chain uses TRBV20-1 with TRBJ2-7; possible D gene TRBD1, 6 bases. CDR3 size: 11 residues. Germline assignment: CDR1 DFQATT and CDR2 SNEGSKA (reference sequence). V was shortened by 6 bases and J by 5 bases, with 11 bases between the two germline ends.

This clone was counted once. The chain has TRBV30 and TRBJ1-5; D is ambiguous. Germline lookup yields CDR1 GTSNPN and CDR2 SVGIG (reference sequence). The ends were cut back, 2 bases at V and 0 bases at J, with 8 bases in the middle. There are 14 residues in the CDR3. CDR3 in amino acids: CAWSRGLSNQPQHF. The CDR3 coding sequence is TGTGCCTGGAGTCGCGGCCTTAGCAATCAGCCCCAGCATTTT.

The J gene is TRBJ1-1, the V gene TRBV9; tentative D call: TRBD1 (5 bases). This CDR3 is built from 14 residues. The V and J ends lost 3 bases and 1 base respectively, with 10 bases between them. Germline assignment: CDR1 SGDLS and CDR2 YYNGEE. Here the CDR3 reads CASSDRDGNTEAFF. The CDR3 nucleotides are TGTGCCAGCAGCGACCGGGACGGGAACACTGAAGCTTTCTTT.

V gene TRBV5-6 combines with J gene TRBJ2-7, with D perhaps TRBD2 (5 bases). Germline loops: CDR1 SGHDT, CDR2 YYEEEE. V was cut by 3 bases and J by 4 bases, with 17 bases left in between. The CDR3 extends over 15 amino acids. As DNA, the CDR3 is TGTGCCAGCAGCTGGCGGGCCCGTCGAGAGTACGAGCAGTACTTC. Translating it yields CASSWRARREYEQYF.

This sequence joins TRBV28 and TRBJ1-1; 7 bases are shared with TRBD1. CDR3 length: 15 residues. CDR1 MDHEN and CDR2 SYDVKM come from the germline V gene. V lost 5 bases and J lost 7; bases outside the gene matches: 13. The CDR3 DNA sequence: TGTGCCAGCAGTGGGTACCAACCGGGACAGAGTGAAGCTTTCTTT. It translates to CASSGYQPGQSEAFF.

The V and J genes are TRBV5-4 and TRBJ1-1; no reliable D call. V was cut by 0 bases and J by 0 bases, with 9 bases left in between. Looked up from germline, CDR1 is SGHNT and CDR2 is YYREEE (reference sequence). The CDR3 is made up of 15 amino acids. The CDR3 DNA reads TGTGCCAGCAGCTTGGGCATGGTCATGAACACTGAAGCTTTCTTT. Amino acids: CASSLGMVMNTEAFF. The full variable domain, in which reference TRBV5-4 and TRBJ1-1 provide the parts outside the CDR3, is ETGVTQSPTHLIKTRGQQVTLRCSSQSGHNTVSWYQQALGQGPQFIFQYYREEENGRGNFPPRFSGLQFPNYSSELNVNALELDDSALYLCASSLGMVMNTEAFFGQGTRLTVV.

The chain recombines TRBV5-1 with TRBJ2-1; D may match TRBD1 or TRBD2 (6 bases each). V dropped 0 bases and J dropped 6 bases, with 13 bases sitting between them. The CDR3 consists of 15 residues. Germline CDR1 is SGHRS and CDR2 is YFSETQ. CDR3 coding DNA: TGCGCCAGCAGCTTGGCCGGGGGCGCGGGCAATGAGCAGTTCTTC. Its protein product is CASSLAGGAGNEQFF.

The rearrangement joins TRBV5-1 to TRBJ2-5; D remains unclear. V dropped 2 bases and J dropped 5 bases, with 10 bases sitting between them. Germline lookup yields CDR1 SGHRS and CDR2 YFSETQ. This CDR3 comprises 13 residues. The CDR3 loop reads CASSLSSPETQYF. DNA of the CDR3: TGCGCCAGCAGCTTAAGTTCCCCGGAGACCCAGTACTTC.

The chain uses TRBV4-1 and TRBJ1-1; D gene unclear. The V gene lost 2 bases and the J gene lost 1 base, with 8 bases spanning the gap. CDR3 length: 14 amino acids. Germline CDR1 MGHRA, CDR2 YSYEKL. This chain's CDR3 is CASSQLRQNTEAFF. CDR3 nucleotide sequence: TGCGCCAGCAGCCAACTACGACAGAACACTGAAGCTTTCTTT.

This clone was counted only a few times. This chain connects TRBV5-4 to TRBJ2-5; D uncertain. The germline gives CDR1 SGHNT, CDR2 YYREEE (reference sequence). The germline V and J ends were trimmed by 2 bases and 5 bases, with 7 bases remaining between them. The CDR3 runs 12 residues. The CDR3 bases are TGTGCCAGCAGCTTACCTAAGGAGACCCAGTACTTC. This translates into CASSLPKETQYF.

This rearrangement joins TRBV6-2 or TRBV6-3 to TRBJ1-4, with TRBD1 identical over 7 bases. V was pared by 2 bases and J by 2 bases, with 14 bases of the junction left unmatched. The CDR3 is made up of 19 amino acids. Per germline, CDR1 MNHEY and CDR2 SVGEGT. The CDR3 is CASSYVGDRQLTTNEKLFF. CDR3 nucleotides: TGTGCCAGCAGTTACGTTGGGGACAGACAACTTACCACTAATGAAAAACTGTTTTTT.

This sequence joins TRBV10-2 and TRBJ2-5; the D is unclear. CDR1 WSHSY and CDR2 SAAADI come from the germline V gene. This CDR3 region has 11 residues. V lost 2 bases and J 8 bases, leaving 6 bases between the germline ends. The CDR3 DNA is TGCGCCAGCAGTGAGCTGGGAACCCAGTACTTC. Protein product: CASSELGTQYF.

CDR3: CASSQGRSGGNQPQHF. The CDR3, as DNA: TGTGCCAGCAGCCAAGGAAGGTCGGGCGGCAATCAGCCCCAGCATTTT. This chain uses TRBV3-1 (or the pseudogene TRBV3-2) with TRBJ1-5, with D unclear. The CDR3 is made up of 16 amino acids. The V end was cut by 1 base, the J end by 2 bases, with 12 bases between. CDR1 LGHDT and CDR2 YNNKEL come from the germline V gene (reference sequence).

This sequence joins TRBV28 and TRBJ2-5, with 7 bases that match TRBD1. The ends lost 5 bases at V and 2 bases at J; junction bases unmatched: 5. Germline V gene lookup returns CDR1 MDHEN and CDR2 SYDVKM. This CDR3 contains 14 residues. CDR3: CASSPGQFQETQYF. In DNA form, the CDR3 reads TGTGCCAGCAGTCCGGGACAGTTTCAAGAGACCCAGTACTTC. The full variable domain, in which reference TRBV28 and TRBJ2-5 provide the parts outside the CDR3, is DVKVTQSSRYLVKRTGEKVFLECVQDMDHENMFWYRQDPGLGLRLIYFSYDVKMKEKGDIPEGYSVSREKKERFSLILESASTNQTSMYLCASSPGQFQETQYFGPGTRLLVL.

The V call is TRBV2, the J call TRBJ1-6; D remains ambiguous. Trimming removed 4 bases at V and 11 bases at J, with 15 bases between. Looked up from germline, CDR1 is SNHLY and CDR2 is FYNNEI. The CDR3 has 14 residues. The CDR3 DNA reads TGTGCCAGCAGTGCGCAAGGACCCCCTACACCCCTCCACTTT. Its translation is CASSAQGPPTPLHF.

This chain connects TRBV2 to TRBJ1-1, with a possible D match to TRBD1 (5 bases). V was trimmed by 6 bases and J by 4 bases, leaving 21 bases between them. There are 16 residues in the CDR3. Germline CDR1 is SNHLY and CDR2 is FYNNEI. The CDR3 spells CASSPPREGRATEAFF. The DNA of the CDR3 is TGTGCCAGCAGCCCCCCCAGGGAAGGGCGGGCCACTGAAGCTTTCTTT. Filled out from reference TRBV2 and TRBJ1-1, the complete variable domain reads EPEVTQTPSHQVTQMGQEVILRCVPISNHLYFYWYRQILGQKVEFLVSFYNNEISEKSEIFDDQFSVERPDGSNFTLKIRSTKLEDSAMYFCASSPPREGRATEAFFGQGTRLTVV.

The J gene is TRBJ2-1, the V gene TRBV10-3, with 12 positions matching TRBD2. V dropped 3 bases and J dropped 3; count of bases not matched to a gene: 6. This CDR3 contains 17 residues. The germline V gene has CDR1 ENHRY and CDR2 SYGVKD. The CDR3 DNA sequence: TGTGCCATCAGTGATCCTAGCGGGGGGGCCGACTACAATGAGCAGTTCTTC. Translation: CAISDPSGGADYNEQFF.

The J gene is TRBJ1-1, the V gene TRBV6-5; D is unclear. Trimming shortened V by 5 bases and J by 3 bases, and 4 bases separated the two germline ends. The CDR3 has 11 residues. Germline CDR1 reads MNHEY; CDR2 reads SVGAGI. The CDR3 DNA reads TGTGCCAGCAGTAAATACACTGAAGCTTTCTTT. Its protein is CASSKYTEAFF.

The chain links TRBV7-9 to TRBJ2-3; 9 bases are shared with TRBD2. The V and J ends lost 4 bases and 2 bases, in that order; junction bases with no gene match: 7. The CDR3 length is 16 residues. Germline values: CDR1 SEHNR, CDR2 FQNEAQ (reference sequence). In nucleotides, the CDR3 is TGTGCCAGCAGCTCATTAGCGGGGGCGGACACAGATACGCAGTATTTT. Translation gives CASSSLAGADTDTQYF.

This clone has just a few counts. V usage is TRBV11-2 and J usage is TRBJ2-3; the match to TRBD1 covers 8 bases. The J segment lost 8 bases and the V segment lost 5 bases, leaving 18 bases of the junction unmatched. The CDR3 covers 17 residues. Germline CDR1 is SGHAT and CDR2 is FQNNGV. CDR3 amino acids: CASSTLDAGGASSTQYF. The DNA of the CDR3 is TGTGCCAGCAGCACCTTAGATGCAGGGGGCGCGTCCTCTACGCAGTATTTT.